Sequencing of this T cell receptor (beta chain) was carried out in a study of cytomegalovirus exposure and HLA in healthy donors. General study points: Some V segments could not be told apart, so they were left out, TRBV6-2 and TRBV6-3 among them. The study carried out a later analysis of TCR beta sequences. It associated approximately 17,000 of them with specific HLA alleles at a false discovery rate of 0.05.

This CDR3 spans 16 amino acids. The germline V gene has CDR1 MNHEY and CDR2 SVGAGI. Trimming removed 2 bases from V and 0 bases from J, with 10 bases in between. A few counts support this clone. Antigen unknown. Use of 60 Vbeta and 13 Jbeta primers characterized the PCR. Data came from immunoSEQ multiplex PCR; TCRdb stores just in-frame clones and leaves some out. The table lists fewer than 120,000 clones, around 76% of them singletons, with about an eighth in the top ten. This rearrangement joins TRBV6-5 to TRBJ1-4, with no clear D. The sequence came from a man aged 25 to 40 in good health and CMV-seropositive. The material sequenced was PBMCs. The CDR3 sequence: CASSYLRVATNEKLFF. The DNA of the CDR3 is TGTGCCAGCAGTTACCTCCGAGTTGCAACTAATGAAAAACTGTTTTTT.